This T cell receptor (beta chain) emerged from a study of response to subunit inactivated influenza vaccine. The V gene end was trimmed by 3 bases and the J gene end by 5 bases; junction bases not matched to a gene: 11. This CDR3 spans 18 amino acids. CDR1 MGHRA and CDR2 YSYEKL come from the germline V gene. From the RT-PCR reads, TCRdb called clonotypes with MiXCR, one entry per CDR3 protein. Here the sample spans 530,000 or so distinct CDR3 sequences, approximately 12% being singletons. The sequencing here drew on PBMCs from blood, taken on the day of vaccination. The TCR comes from a man in his forties or fifties who received an inactivated influenza vaccine. The chain employs TRBV4-1 and TRBJ2-3; 13 nucleotides align to TRBD2. CDR3 amino acids: CASSHGLAGVTVRDTQYF. The CDR3 nucleotides are TGCGCCAGCAGCCACGGACTAGCGGGAGTAACGGTCCGAGATACGCAGTATTTT.